The 27 T cell receptor beta chains in this list originate from one sample, sequenced in a study of OX40 agonist ivuxolimab in advanced cancers. Libraries were prepared by immunoSEQ multiplex PCR; TCRdb keeps only in-frame clonotypes and omits some of them. The sample has under 25,000 clones, 79% seen once; the top ten hold roughly 34%. This material consisted of CD4+ or CD8+ T cells sorted from blood, taken in a trial of the OX40 agonist ivuxolimab. The origin of the receptors is an adult with an advanced solid tumor such as melanoma, head and neck, liver or kidney cancer.

Notes on this clone: Other DNA sequences from this sample encode an identical CDR3 as well. The rearrangement uses TRBV30 and TRBJ2-7, with TRBD1 identical over 7 bases. The junction had 1 base not matched to a gene; V was cut back by 2 bases and J by 0 bases. The CDR3 spans 13 residues. Germline lookup yields CDR1 GTSNPN and CDR2 SVGIG (reference sequence). CDR3 in amino acids: CAWSRTGSYEQYF. CDR3 nucleotides: TGTGCCTGGAGTCGGACAGGCTCCTACGAGCAGTACTTC.

This clone was picked up a small number of times. The CDR3 nucleotides read TGTGCCAGCAGCGGGTGGGACAATGAGCAGTTCTTC. Its protein is CASSGWDNEQFF. This sequence joins TRBV5-6 and TRBJ2-1; D is ambiguous. The germline V gene has CDR1 SGHDT and CDR2 YYEEEE. Trimming shortened V by 4 bases and J by 5 bases, and 7 bases separated the two germline ends. The CDR3 is made up of 12 amino acids.

This chain links TRBV5-6 with TRBJ2-3; 9 nucleotides agree with TRBD1. V lost 0 bases to trimming and J lost 2 bases; unmatched junction nucleotides: 1. CDR3 length equals 15 residues. The germline CDR1 and CDR2 sequences are SGHDT and YYEEEE. In DNA form, the CDR3 reads TGTGCCAGCAGCTTGGGGACAGGGGTCACAGATACGCAGTATTTT. It encodes CASSLGTGVTDTQYF. Combining the CDR3 with reference TRBV5-6 and TRBJ2-3 gives the whole variable domain DAGVTQSPTHLIKTRGQQVTLRCSPKSGHDTVSWYQQALGQGPQFIFQYYEEEERQRGNFPDRFSGHQFPNYSSELNVNALLLGDSALYLCASSLGTGVTDTQYFGPGTRLTVL.

This CDR3 reads CASSLEQGAGYEQYF. The CDR3 DNA is TGTGCCAGCAGCTTAGAACAGGGCGCGGGCTACGAGCAGTACTTC. The chain has TRBV11-2 and TRBJ2-7, with D possibly being TRBD1 (6 bases). In germline, CDR1 is SGHAT, CDR2 FQNNGV. Trimming removed 0 bases at V and 3 bases at J, with 12 bases between. The CDR3 totals 15 residues. The full variable domain, its missing parts supplied by reference TRBV11-2 and TRBJ2-7, is EAGVAQSPRYKIIEKRQSVAFWCNPISGHATLYWYQQILGQGPKLLIQFQNNGVVDDSQLPKDRFSAERLKGVDSTLKIQPAKLEDSAVYLCASSLEQGAGYEQYFGPGTRLTVT.

The chain combines TRBV2 with TRBJ2-2; no definite D call. V was clipped by 6 bases and J by 8 bases, with 22 bases between them. Germline V gene data show CDR1 as SNHLY and CDR2 as FYNNEI. The CDR3 contains 16 residues. The CDR3 DNA reads TGTGCCAGCAGCAAGGAAGAGGAGCTCCTATTGGGGGAGCTGTTTTTT. This codes for CASSKEEELLLGELFF.

V is TRBV19 and J is TRBJ1-5; the D is unclear. The CDR3 is made up of 15 amino acids. V gave up 7 bases and J gave up 0 bases, with 13 bases separating them. Per germline, CDR1 LNHDA and CDR2 SQIVND (reference sequence). CDR3 amino acids: CASTPSSYSNQPQHF. CDR3 in DNA: TGTGCCAGTACCCCCAGCTCTTATAGCAATCAGCCCCAGCATTTT.

The V gene is TRBV6-1, the J gene TRBJ2-7; maybe TRBD1 (6 bases). The V gene's germline CDR1 is MNHNS and CDR2 SASEGT. Between the trimmed V and J ends, which lost 6 bases and 2 bases, there was a span of 14 bases. This CDR3 is 14 amino acids long. The CDR3 nucleotides read TGTGCCAGCAGGGGGGCGCTCCAGACCTACGAGCAGTACTTC. Translated: CASRGALQTYEQYF.

The chain carries TRBV7-2 and TRBJ2-1; no firm D call. Trimming took off 5 bases at V and 15 bases at J, with 17 bases between the two ends. CDR3 length equals 12 residues. Germline loops: CDR1 SGHTA, CDR2 FQGNSA. CDR3 loop: CASSPRTAEWFF. DNA of the CDR3: TGTGCCAGCAGCCCGCGGACGGCCGAATGGTTCTTC.

The chain has TRBV7-8 and TRBJ1-5; 8 bases are shared with TRBD1. Trimming cost V 8 bases and J 6 bases; bases outside gene matches: 12. CDR3 length equals 15 residues. Germline values: CDR1 SGHVS, CDR2 FQNEAQ. CDR3 protein: CASRPGPGGGQPQHF. The CDR3, as DNA: TGTGCCAGCCGCCCCGGGCCAGGGGGCGGTCAGCCCCAGCATTTT.

The chain combines TRBV27 with TRBJ1-2, with TRBD1 matching 8 bases. Germline V lookup: CDR1 MNHEY, CDR2 SMNVEV (reference sequence). V lost 6 bases, J lost 4 bases, and 10 bases stayed unmatched. The CDR3 spans 15 residues. The CDR3 DNA sequence: TGTGCCAGCAGCTTCGACAGGGGCGGTTTCTATGGCTACACCTTC. This gives the protein CASSFDRGGFYGYTF.

The genes are TRBV30 and TRBJ2-5; D unresolved. The closer fit of TRBJ2-7 to the DNA end suggests the J call may be wrong. Looked up from germline, CDR1 is GTSNPN and CDR2 is SVGIG (reference sequence). The CDR3 is 12 amino acids. CDR3 residues: CAWGSLEYEQYF. CDR3 sequence (DNA): TGTGCCTGGGGATCCCTTGAATACGAGCAGTACTTC.

This rearrangement joins TRBV7-9 to TRBJ2-3; D uncertain. Germline-derived CDR1 and CDR2 are SEHNR and FQNEAQ (reference sequence). V shed 5 bases and J shed 6 bases, with 15 bases lying between them. This CDR3 has 14 amino acids. CDR3 sequence reads: CASSPGPSSDTQYF. In nucleotides, the CDR3 is TGTGCCAGCAGCCCCGGGCCTTCCTCCGATACGCAGTATTTT.

This chain joins TRBV6-5 and TRBJ2-3; D uncertain. Trimming removed 2 bases at V and 1 base at J, with 4 bases between. CDR3 size: 13 residues. The germline gives CDR1 MNHEY, CDR2 SVGAGI. In DNA form, the CDR3 reads TGTGCCAGCAGTTACGGGGGCACAGATACGCAGTATTTT. The encoded protein is CASSYGGTDTQYF.

The rearrangement uses TRBV5-1 and TRBJ1-1, with D possibly matching TRBD1 (5 bases). Trimming cost V 0 bases and J 2 bases, with 11 bases left between them. Per germline, CDR1 SGHRS and CDR2 YFSETQ. The CDR3 has 15 amino acids. DNA of the CDR3: TGCGCCAGCAGCTTGGTTCAGGGTCACAACACTGAAGCTTTCTTT. Protein sequence: CASSLVQGHNTEAFF.

This chain connects TRBV6-4 to TRBJ1-2; 10 bases fit TRBD1. V shed 0 bases and J 6 bases; nucleotides not matched to a gene: 1. Germline assignment: CDR1 MRHNA and CDR2 SNTAGT. The CDR3 runs to 14 residues. The CDR3 coding sequence is TGTGCCAGCAGTGACTCCGGGACAGGGGATGGCTACACCTTC. Its protein product is CASSDSGTGDGYTF.

The J gene is TRBJ1-5, the V gene TRBV4-3; D unclear. The CDR3 is 15 residues long. V was cut by 1 base and J by 4 bases, with 11 bases left in between. Per the germline V gene, CDR1 is LGHNA and CDR2 is YSLEER. The CDR3 DNA sequence: TGCGCCAGCAGCCAAGGTGTCGCGGGGAATCAGCCCCAGCATTTT. Translating gives CASSQGVAGNQPQHF.

This chain joins TRBV7-9 and TRBJ2-1; D unclear. CDR1 is SEHNR and CDR2 is FQNEAQ in the germline V gene (reference sequence). Trimming left V 1 base short and J 7 bases short, with 2 bases between. This CDR3 comprises 11 residues. CDR3: CASSLGNEQFF. The CDR3 DNA follows: TGTGCCAGCAGCTTAGGTAATGAGCAGTTCTTC.

The chain carries TRBV9 and TRBJ1-6; D possibly corresponds to TRBD1 (6 bases). Trimming pared 3 bases from V and 2 bases from J, leaving 15 bases between. CDR3 size: 17 residues. Germline CDR1 SGDLS, CDR2 YYNGEE. CDR3 bases: TGTGCCAGCAGCGGGCCGACAGGTCATACCTATAATTCACCCCTCCACTTT. Its protein is CASSGPTGHTYNSPLHF.

The rearrangement links TRBV30 to TRBJ1-5; perhaps TRBD1 as D (5 bases). The CDR3 is 12 residues long. Trimming removed 1 base at V and 6 bases at J, with 7 bases between. Germline values: CDR1 GTSNPN, CDR2 SVGIG (reference sequence). CDR3 in amino acids: CAWSEGTQPQHF. In DNA form, the CDR3 reads TGTGCCTGGAGTGAGGGGACTCAGCCCCAGCATTTT.

The genes are TRBV9 and TRBJ2-5; a weak D match, TRBD2 (6 bases). The V and J ends lost 3 bases and 5 bases respectively, with 14 bases between them. The length of the CDR3 is 14 residues. From germline, CDR1 is SGDLS and CDR2 YYNGEE. In DNA, the CDR3 is TGTGCCAGCAGCGCAGTCGGGGGAACGGAGACCCAGTACTTC. Its translation: CASSAVGGTETQYF.

The chain joins TRBV19 to TRBJ2-7, with 10 bases lining up with TRBD1. Per germline, CDR1 LNHDA and CDR2 SQIVND (reference sequence). The V gene end was trimmed by 5 bases and the J gene end by 5 bases; junction bases not matched to a gene: 9. The CDR3 runs to 15 residues. The CDR3 sequence is CASSSPGQGNHEQYF. The CDR3 region has the DNA TGTGCCAGTAGTTCTCCGGGACAGGGGAATCACGAGCAGTACTTC.

This clone was counted once. A read error may account for a junction end that differs from germline. This sequence joins TRBV6-5 and TRBJ2-2; unclear D gene. The V gene's germline CDR1 is MNHEY and CDR2 SVGAGI. CDR3 length equals 15 residues. The CDR3 sequence: CASTYGQLHGGELFF. CDR3 bases: TGTGCCAGCACTTACGGTCAACTTCACGGCGGGGAGCTGTTTTTT.

The chain combines TRBV5-1 with TRBJ2-7; 8 nucleotides align to TRBD1. With 4 bases clipped from V and 5 bases from J, the junction kept 8 bases outside the gene matches. The CDR3 contains 14 residues. The germline CDR1 and CDR2 sequences are SGHRS and YFSETQ. This CDR3 reads CASSLRTGSHEQYF. CDR3 bases: TGCGCCAGCAGCCTTCGGACAGGGTCCCACGAGCAGTACTTC.

The V and J genes are TRBV7-6 and TRBJ2-3; 11 bases agree with TRBD2. The V gene's germline CDR1 is SGHVS and CDR2 FNYEAQ. The CDR3 sequence is 17 residues long. V lost 5 bases to trimming and J lost 2 bases; unmatched junction nucleotides: 9. The CDR3 reads CASSQYSSGGITDTQYF. CDR3 DNA sequence: TGTGCCAGCAGCCAATACTCTAGCGGGGGGATCACAGATACGCAGTATTTT.

This rearrangement joins TRBV10-3 to TRBJ2-7; D might be TRBD2 (5 bases). V lost 3 bases and J lost 7, with 13 bases in between. Germline V gene data show CDR1 as ENHRY and CDR2 as SYGVKD. The CDR3 totals 13 residues. DNA of the CDR3: TGTGCCATCAGTGACGTCGGGGTTCAGGAGCAGTACTTC. Translated: CAISDVGVQEQYF.

The chain uses TRBV25-1 and TRBJ1-1; D is ambiguous. V was trimmed by 2 bases and J by 2 bases, leaving 3 bases between them. Germline CDR1 and CDR2: MGHDK and SYGVNS. CDR3 size: 12 residues. CDR3 in amino acids: CASSEANTEAFF. CDR3 sequence (DNA): TGTGCCAGCAGTGAAGCCAACACTGAAGCTTTCTTT.

The chain employs TRBV4-1 and TRBJ1-1, with 8 bases matching TRBD1. This CDR3 spans 15 amino acids. Trimming cost V 3 bases and J 1 base; bases outside gene matches: 4. The germline CDR1 and CDR2 sequences are MGHRA and YSYEKL. The CDR3 nucleotides read TGCGCCAGCAGCCATCGGACAGGGAGGAACACTGAAGCTTTCTTT. The encoded protein is CASSHRTGRNTEAFF.